This TCR beta chain is drawn from a study of cytomegalovirus exposure and HLA in healthy donors. Although they were nominally healthy when sampled, donors likely had unrecorded immune exposures. Primers for the PCR totalled 60 Vbeta and 13 Jbeta. Generated by immunoSEQ multiplex PCR, the TCRdb table keeps only in-frame clones and is missing some. The sample lists roughly 160,000 clones, approximately 80% seen once, with under 2.5% in the top ten. Regarding the study as a whole: A later analysis appeared to link common viral pathogens to several of the most significant clusters.

Trimming took 1 base from V and 6 from J; bases not matched to a gene: 4. CDR1 is SGHDT, CDR2 YYEEEE, per germline. The CDR3 consists of 14 residues. This clone was counted between two and nine times. As yet, its antigen is unknown. The J gene is TRBJ1-5, the V gene TRBV5-6; TRBD1 agrees at 7 bases. The source of this sequence is a man aged 45 to 65 in good health and CMV-seropositive. Sequencing input: PBMCs. The CDR3 DNA reads as TGTGCCAGCAGCTTGACAGGGGCAGGTCAGCCCCAGCATTTT. This encodes CASSLTGAGQPQHF.